This T cell receptor beta chain was documented in a study of blood T cell repertoires in COVID-19. Study details: Sites across the United States, Italy and Spain contributed samples from acute and convalescent COVID-19.

V shed 7 bases and J shed 4 bases, with 11 bases lying between them. The CDR3 is 13 amino acids. Participants reported their clinical history, and cohort assignment relied on those reports. In the study's own analysis: Amplifying reference gene primers gave estimates of nucleated cell counts. This table comes from immunoSEQ multiplex PCR, and its TCRdb copy is limited to in-frame clones, with some not included. D and trimming come from the DNA, and the V and J calls and clone size come from that table. This sample yields under 250,000 clones, of which roughly 80% are seen a single time; 3.6% belongs to the top ten.

Sample: PBMCs or T cells enriched from blood (not recorded which). This chain uses TRBV12-3 or TRBV12-4 with TRBJ1-5; perhaps TRBD1 as D (6 bases). The clonotype comes from a woman in her 40s who had been exposed to COVID-19. CDR3: CASTIGQNQPQHF. The CDR3 DNA sequence: TGTGCCAGCACCATCGGACAGAATCAGCCCCAGCATTTT.